This T cell receptor (beta chain) is from a study of blood T cell repertoires in COVID-19. Study information: Sites across the United States, Italy and Spain contributed samples from acute and convalescent COVID-19. PBMCs, B-cell-depleted T cells, or T cells provided the cDNA or gDNA that made up the material.

V was cut by 0 bases and J by 5 bases, with 11 bases left in between. CDR3 size: 15 residues. Germline V gene sequence: CDR1 SGHRS, CDR2 YFSETQ. As originally analysed: Amplification of reference gene primers was used by the study to estimate nucleated cell counts. Libraries were prepared by immunoSEQ multiplex PCR; TCRdb keeps only in-frame clonotypes and omits some of them. That table gives V, J and clone size, and the DNA gave D and trimming. The sample lists about 230,000 clones, more than 65% occurring once. The sequence came from a man between 35 and 55 years old who had recovered from COVID-19. Sequenced material: peripheral blood. This chain links TRBV5-1 with TRBJ2-2, with a possible D match to TRBD2 (5 bases). CDR3 coding DNA: TGCGCCAGCAGCTTGGCCCCGGGAACTACCGGGGAGCTGTTTTTT. This translates into CASSLAPGTTGELFF.